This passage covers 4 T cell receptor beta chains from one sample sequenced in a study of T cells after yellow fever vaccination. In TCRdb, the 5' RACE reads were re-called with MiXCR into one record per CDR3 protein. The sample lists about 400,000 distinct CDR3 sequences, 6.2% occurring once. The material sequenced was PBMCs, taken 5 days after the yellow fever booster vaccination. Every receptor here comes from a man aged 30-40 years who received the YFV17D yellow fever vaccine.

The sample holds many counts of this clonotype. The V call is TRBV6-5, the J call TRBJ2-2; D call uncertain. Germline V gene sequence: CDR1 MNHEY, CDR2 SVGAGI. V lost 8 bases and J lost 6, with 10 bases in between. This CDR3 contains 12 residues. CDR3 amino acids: CASALLPGELFF. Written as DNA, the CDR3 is TGTGCCAGCGCCCTTCTGCCCGGGGAGCTGTTTTTT.

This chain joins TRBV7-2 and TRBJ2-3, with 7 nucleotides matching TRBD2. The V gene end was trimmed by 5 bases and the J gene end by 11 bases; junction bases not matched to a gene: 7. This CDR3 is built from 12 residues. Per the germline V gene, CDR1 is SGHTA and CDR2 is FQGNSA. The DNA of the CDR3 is TGTGCCAGCAGCCCCGATGGCGGGGGGCAGTATTTT. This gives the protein CASSPDGGGQYF.

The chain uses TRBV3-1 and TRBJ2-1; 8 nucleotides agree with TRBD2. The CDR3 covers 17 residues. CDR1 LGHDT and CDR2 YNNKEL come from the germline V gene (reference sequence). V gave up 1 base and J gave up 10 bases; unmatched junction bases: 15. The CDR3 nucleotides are TGTGCCAGCAGCCAAGCTGTGGGGCTAGCGGGTTGGGGGGAGCAGTTCTTC. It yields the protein CASSQAVGLAGWGEQFF.

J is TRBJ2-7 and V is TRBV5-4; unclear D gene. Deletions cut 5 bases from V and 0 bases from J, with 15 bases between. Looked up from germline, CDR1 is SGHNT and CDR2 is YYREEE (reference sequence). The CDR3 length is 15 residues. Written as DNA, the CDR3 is TGTGCCAGCAGGGATAGCCGGACCGCCTCCTACGAGCAGTACTTC. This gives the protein CASRDSRTASYEQYF.